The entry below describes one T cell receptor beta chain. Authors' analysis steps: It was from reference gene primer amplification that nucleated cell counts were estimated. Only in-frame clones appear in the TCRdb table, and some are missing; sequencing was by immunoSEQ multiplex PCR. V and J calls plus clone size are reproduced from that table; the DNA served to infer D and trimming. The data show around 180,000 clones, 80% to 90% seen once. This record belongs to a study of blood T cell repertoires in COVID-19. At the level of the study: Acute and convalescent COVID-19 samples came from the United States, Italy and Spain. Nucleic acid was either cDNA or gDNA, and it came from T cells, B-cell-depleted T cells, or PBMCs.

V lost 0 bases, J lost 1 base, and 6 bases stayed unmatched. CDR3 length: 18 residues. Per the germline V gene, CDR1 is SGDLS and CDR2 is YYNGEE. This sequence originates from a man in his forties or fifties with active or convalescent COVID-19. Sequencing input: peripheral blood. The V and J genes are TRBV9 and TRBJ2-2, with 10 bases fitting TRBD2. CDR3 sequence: CASSVGSGGALNTGELFF. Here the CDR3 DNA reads TGTGCCAGCAGCGTAGGAAGCGGGGGGGCCTTGAACACCGGGGAGCTGTTTTTT.